This is a list of T cell receptor beta chains from one sample in a study of patients and donors after allogeneic stem cell transplantation. Each CDR3 protein gets one entry after TCRdb re-called the RT-PCR reads with MiXCR. The sample lists about 410,000 distinct CDR3 sequences; 16% were seen once. Source material: blood, either unsorted or a sorted T cell fraction (not recorded which). The source is a human donor who was either an allogeneic HSCT recipient or a stem cell or donor lymphocyte infusion donor (not recorded which). It is not recorded whose cells these are; they may come from a transplant donor. The CDR3 runs from the conserved cysteine through the conserved F or W. The order of the fields is D gene, J gene, V gene, clone size, CDR3 protein, CDR3 DNA. A D gene is named only where the DNA matches it firmly. Some rows have no size entry. The others give once, few or many, or a class for an expanded clone.

>.|TRBJ1-1|TRBV30|.
CAWTQARLNTEAFF
TGTGCCTGGACCCAGGCCAGACTGAACACTGAAGCTTTCTTT
>TRBD1|TRBJ1-1|TRBV19|few
CASSIVTGGTEAFF
TGTGCCAGTAGTATAGTAACAGGGGGCACTGAAGCTTTCTTT
>.|TRBJ2-3|TRBV7-9|.
CASSPLGSVPSTDTQYF
TGTGCCAGCAGCCCCCTGGGGTCGGTCCCTAGCACAGATACGCAGTATTTT
>.|TRBJ2-5|TRBV12-3/TRBV12-4|many
CASSQGGQETQYF
TGTGCCAGCAGCCAAGGGGGCCAAGAGACCCAGTACTTC
>TRBD1|TRBJ2-2|TRBV29-1|.
CSVEQGAGELFF
TGCAGCGTTGAACAGGGGGCCGGGGAGCTGTTTTTT
>.|TRBJ1-1|TRBV7-3|.
CASSLTLAVVGAEAFF
TGTGCCAGCAGCTTAACGCTGGCGGTCGTTGGGGCTGAAGCTTTCTTT
>TRBD1|TRBJ1-6|TRBV15|few
CATSRRQGAKNNSPLHF
TGTGCCACCAGCAGGCGACAGGGGGCAAAAAATAATTCACCCCTCCACTTT
>.|TRBJ2-6|TRBV5-1|few
CASSTNTPGANVLTF
TGCGCCAGCAGCACCAACACCCCTGGGGCCAACGTCCTGACTTTC
>.|TRBJ2-1|TRBV10-3|few
CAIEDYTRGEQFF
TGTGCCATCGAGGACTACACCCGTGGAGAGCAGTTCTTC
>.|TRBJ2-3|TRBV27|few
CASSLSGRITDTQYF
TGTGCCAGCAGTTTATCCGGCAGAATCACAGATACGCAGTATTTT
>.|TRBJ2-2|TRBV7-3|few
CASSFQSGTRELFF
TGTGCCAGCAGCTTCCAGTCCGGGACCCGGGAGCTGTTTTTT
>.|TRBJ2-1|TRBV27|few
CASSLLRVGRLGHNEQFF
TGTGCCAGCAGTTTATTGAGGGTTGGACGGTTAGGCCACAATGAGCAGTTCTTC
>.|TRBJ1-1|TRBV6-2/TRBV6-3|.
CASSYPGWGQNTEAFF
TGTGCCAGCAGTTACCCCGGATGGGGTCAAAACACTGAAGCTTTCTTT
>TRBD2|TRBJ2-3|TRBV14|.
CASSQLLAGTDTQYF
TGTGCCAGCAGCCAACTACTAGCGGGGACAGATACGCAGTATTTT
>TRBD1|TRBJ2-7|TRBV7-7|.
CASSLLSPGQESEQYF
TGTGCTAGCAGCTTGTTGTCGCCGGGACAGGAAAGCGAGCAGTACTTC
>.|TRBJ2-1|TRBV7-9|.
CASSLGGGAGNEQFF
TGTGCCAGCAGCTTAGGTGGGGGGGCCGGGAATGAGCAGTTCTTC
>.|TRBJ2-5|TRBV5-1|many
CASSPGRLQETQYF
TGCGCCAGCAGCCCCGGGAGACTCCAAGAGACCCAGTACTTC
>.|TRBJ1-1|TRBV20-1|.
CSARSQAHTEAFF
TGCAGTGCTAGATCACAGGCGCACACTGAAGCTTTCTTT
>TRBD1|TRBJ1-1|TRBV12-3/TRBV12-4|many
CASSLQGARTEAFF
TGTGCCAGCAGTTTACAGGGGGCGCGTACTGAAGCTTTCTTT
>.|TRBJ1-6|TRBV9|.
CASRDGPNSPLHF
TGTGCCAGCAGGGACGGACCAAATTCACCCCTCCACTTT
>TRBD1|TRBJ2-2|TRBV25-1|many
CASRRTGGNTGELFF
TGTGCCAGCAGAAGGACAGGGGGTAACACCGGGGAGCTGTTTTTT
>TRBD1|TRBJ2-3|TRBV7-8|few
CASSHLVGQGASDTQYF
TGTGCCAGCAGCCACTTGGTGGGACAGGGGGCCTCAGATACGCAGTATTTT
>TRBD1|TRBJ2-1|TRBV18|few
CASSPNRGLILNEQFF
TGTGCCAGCTCACCAAACAGGGGTCTGATACTCAATGAGCAGTTCTTC
>TRBD1|TRBJ1-5|TRBV20-1|few
CSARDLRGTGADQPQHF
TGCAGTGCTAGAGACCTGCGCGGGACAGGGGCGGATCAGCCCCAGCATTTT
>TRBD1|TRBJ2-7|TRBV28|.
CASTDARTGSYEQYF
TGTGCCAGCACCGATGCCCGGACAGGGTCGTACGAGCAGTACTTC
>TRBD1|TRBJ2-3|TRBV7-2|once
CASSLDRGLTDTQYF
TGTGCCAGCAGCTTAGACAGGGGGCTGACAGATACGCAGTATTTT
>.|TRBJ1-2|TRBV4-2|few
CASSQDQDANYGYTF
TGTGCCAGCAGCCAAGATCAAGATGCTAACTATGGCTACACCTTC
>TRBD1|TRBJ1-4|TRBV20-1|few
CSAISRTGGGEKLFF
TGCAGTGCCATTTCTCGGACAGGGGGAGGGGAAAAACTGTTTTTT
>TRBD2|TRBJ2-3|TRBV20-1|.
CSARKPGTSPDTQYF
TGCAGTGCTAGAAAGCCCGGGACTAGTCCAGATACGCAGTATTTT
>.|TRBJ1-4|TRBV6-2/TRBV6-3|.
CASRPLGWHAATNEKLFF
TGTGCCAGCAGGCCTCTAGGGTGGCATGCAGCAACTAATGAAAAACTGTTTTTT
>.|TRBJ2-3|TRBV29-1|many
CSARAVDTQYF
TGCAGCGCTAGGGCGGTAGATACGCAGTATTTT
>.|TRBJ1-5|TRBV30|few
CAWSEAVSQPQHF
TGTGCCTGGAGTGAGGCAGTCTCTCAGCCCCAGCATTTT
>.|TRBJ1-1|TRBV27|many
CASLGFTEAFF
TGTGCCAGCTTGGGTTTCACTGAAGCTTTCTTT
>.|TRBJ2-5|TRBV29-1|.
CSVARNPETQYF
TGCAGCGTTGCCAGGAATCCCGAGACCCAGTACTTC
>TRBD1|TRBJ2-7|TRBV7-3|.
CASSFHRGQKAYEQYF
TGTGCCAGCAGCTTCCACCGGGGACAGAAGGCCTACGAGCAGTACTTC
>TRBD2|TRBJ2-3|TRBV4-3|few
CASSQASGGAGTQYF
TGCGCCAGCAGCCAAGCTAGCGGGGGGGCCGGTACGCAGTATTTT
>.|TRBJ2-1|TRBV4-2|.
CASSQFSEPGNEQFF
TGTGCCAGCAGCCAGTTCTCAGAGCCGGGGAATGAGCAGTTCTTC
>TRBD1|TRBJ1-6|TRBV12-3/TRBV12-4|many
CASSDRDRVNSPLHF
TGTGCCAGCAGTGACCGGGACAGGGTCAATTCACCCCTCCACTTT
>.|TRBJ1-2|TRBV10-3|.
CATLRDQRDGYTF
TGTGCCACCCTAAGGGACCAGAGGGATGGCTACACCTTC
>TRBD2|TRBJ2-5|TRBV24-1|.
CATSDSKREAETQYF
TGTGCCACCAGTGACTCTAAGCGGGAGGCAGAGACCCAGTACTTC
>.|TRBJ2-5|TRBV5-1|few
CASSFTGPQETQYF
TGCGCCAGCAGCTTTACGGGGCCCCAAGAGACCCAGTACTTC
>TRBD1|TRBJ1-2|TRBV12-5|few
CALRAGGGYTF
TGTGCTCTGAGGGCAGGGGGCGGCTACACCTTC
>.|TRBJ2-3|TRBV4-1|.
CASSQGPATDTQYF
TGCGCCAGCAGCCAAGGTCCGGCTACAGATACGCAGTATTTT
>.|TRBJ2-2|TRBV7-3|.
CASSPYRTANTGELFF
TGTGCCAGCAGCCCCTACAGGACAGCGAACACCGGGGAGCTGTTTTTT
>.|TRBJ2-5|TRBV11-2|.
CASSLGVGEETQYF
TGTGCCAGCAGCTTAGGTGTCGGAGAAGAGACCCAGTACTTC
>.|TRBJ2-1|TRBV19|few
CASSGGGEQFF
TGTGCCAGTAGTGGTGGGGGTGAGCAGTTCTTC
>.|TRBJ2-3|TRBV5-1|few
CASSSPGPPDTQYF
TGCGCCAGCAGCTCCCCCGGTCCCCCAGATACGCAGTATTTT
>TRBD1|TRBJ1-1|TRBV2|few
CASRLEQGNEAFF
TGTGCCAGCAGATTAGAACAGGGGAATGAAGCTTTCTTT
>.|TRBJ2-5|TRBV7-9|.
CASSPPGAAETQYF
TGTGCCAGCAGCCCCCCGGGAGCAGCAGAGACCCAGTACTTC
>.|TRBJ1-1|TRBV20-1|few
CSAWGGATTEAFF
TGCAGTGCATGGGGGGGGGCGACTACTGAAGCTTTCTTT